This T cell receptor (beta chain) was identified during a study of cytomegalovirus exposure and HLA in healthy donors. Findings and limits, study-wide: An observed cluster of highly shared sequence variants was recorded as a likely sequencing artifact.

Germline assignment: CDR1 SGDLS and CDR2 YYNGEE. Germline trimming cut 4 bases from V and 3 bases from J; bases unmatched to any gene: 6. The CDR3 is 16 amino acids. As regards this clone: Antigen unknown.

Amplification used 60 Vbeta primers and 13 Jbeta primers. Generated by immunoSEQ multiplex PCR, the TCRdb table keeps only in-frame clones and is missing some. The data contain some 150,000 clones, 77% of them seen just once; the ten biggest clones take up under 2%. The receptor was derived from a woman aged 30 to 39 in good health and CMV-seronegative. The sequencing input was PBMCs. The chain combines TRBV9 with TRBJ2-7; 14 nucleotides agree with TRBD2. The CDR3 sequence is CASSPGTSGSLYEQYF. The CDR3 coding sequence is TGTGCCAGCAGCCCCGGGACTAGCGGGAGTCTCTACGAGCAGTACTTC.